This is a list of T cell receptor beta chains from one sample in a study of shared clonotypes between healthy human individuals. The data were produced by immunoSEQ multiplex PCR, yet TCRdb's version contains in-frame clones alone and is incomplete. The sample has more than 2 million clones; almost 96% are singletons. The sample comprised naive CD4+ T cells sorted from blood. The receptors were gathered from a man aged 18 to 35 in good health. Both conserved end residues are part of each CDR3. The D gene is left open where the match is weak. Expanded clones get a size class; other rows say once, few or many, or leave the size out.

j_gene	v_gene	d_gene	abundance	CDR3aa	CDR3nt
TRBJ1-3	TRBV5-4	NA	NA	CASSRRAADTIYF	TGTGCCAGCAGCCGTCGGGCAGCGGACACCATATATTTT
TRBJ1-5	TRBV30	NA	NA	CAWSINGGGNQPQHF	TGTGCCTGGAGTATAAACGGGGGAGGCAATCAGCCCCAGCATTTT
TRBJ2-2	TRBV7-2	TRBD1	NA	CASSPGTGNTGELFF	TGTGCCAGCAGCCCAGGGACAGGAAACACCGGGGAGCTGTTTTTT
TRBJ2-7	TRBV7-9	NA	once	CASSRGIYEQYF	TGTGCCAGCAGTCGAGGCATCTACGAGCAGTACTTC
TRBJ1-5	TRBV4-1	NA	NA	CASSQYGNSNQPQHF	TGCGCCAGCAGCCAATACGGGAACAGCAATCAGCCCCAGCATTTT
TRBJ2-2	TRBV5-1	NA	NA	CASSLWGGQSTGELFF	TGCGCCAGCAGCTTGTGGGGGGGACAGTCCACCGGGGAGCTGTTTTTT
TRBJ2-7	TRBV2	TRBD1	NA	CASQTRTGGSYEQYF	TGTGCCAGCCAGACCAGGACAGGGGGCAGCTACGAGCAGTACTTC
TRBJ2-6	TRBV29-1	NA	NA	CSVEKISGANVLTF	TGCAGCGTCGAGAAGATCTCTGGGGCCAACGTCCTGACTTTC
TRBJ2-7	TRBV27	NA	NA	CASSFQGGGEQYF	TGTGCCAGCAGTTTTCAGGGAGGAGGAGAGCAGTACTTC
TRBJ2-2	TRBV6-4	NA	NA	CASSEGTPTGELFF	TGTGCCAGCAGTGAGGGGACACCCACCGGGGAGCTGTTTTTT
TRBJ1-2	TRBV28	NA	NA	CASSLLGNNYGYTF	TGTGCCAGCAGTTTGTTGGGGAATAACTATGGCTACACCTTC
TRBJ2-2	TRBV7-9	TRBD2	NA	CASSAPGTSGNTGELFF	TGTGCCAGCAGCGCCCCCGGGACTAGCGGGAACACCGGGGAGCTGTTTTTT
TRBJ1-5	TRBV18	NA	NA	CASSPAGGLLTNQPQHF	TGTGCCAGCTCACCGGCGGGCGGTCTTCTCACTAATCAGCCCCAGCATTTT
TRBJ2-1	TRBV9	NA	NA	CASSGEIWSEQFF	TGTGCCAGCAGCGGCGAGATCTGGAGTGAGCAGTTCTTC
TRBJ1-2	TRBV29-1	NA	NA	CSVAQDGRYTF	TGCAGCGTTGCTCAGGACGGTCGCTACACCTTC
TRBJ2-7	TRBV29-1	NA	NA	CSVTRDYEQYF	TGCAGCGTTACCAGGGACTACGAGCAGTACTTC
TRBJ2-5	TRBV15	NA	NA	CATSRDSAETQYF	TGTGCCACCAGCAGAGATTCGGCAGAGACCCAGTACTTC
TRBJ1-1	TRBV2	NA	once	CASSDWVLGTEAFF	TGTGCCAGCAGTGATTGGGTTTTGGGCACTGAAGCTTTCTTT
TRBJ1-6	TRBV19	NA	once	CASSGQAHSPLHF	TGTGCCAGTAGTGGCCAGGCCCATTCACCCCTCCACTTT
TRBJ2-1	TRBV7-9	NA	few	CASSPDGNNEQFF	TGTGCCAGCAGCCCCGACGGGAACAATGAGCAGTTCTTC
TRBJ1-1	TRBV7-9	NA	NA	CASSRDGNTEAFF	TGTGCCAGCAGTCGAGACGGGAACACTGAAGCTTTCTTT
TRBJ1-5	TRBV9	NA	few	CASSVGAGAVGEAQHF	TGTGCCAGCAGCGTAGGGGCTGGGGCGGTTGGAGAAGCCCAGCATTTT
TRBJ2-5	TRBV5-1	NA	NA	CASSPSGPETQYF	TGCGCCAGCAGCCCTTCGGGGCCGGAGACCCAGTACTTC
TRBJ2-7	TRBV27	NA	NA	CASRFPTRGSYEQYF	TGTGCCAGCAGGTTCCCTACGAGGGGGTCCTACGAGCAGTACTTC